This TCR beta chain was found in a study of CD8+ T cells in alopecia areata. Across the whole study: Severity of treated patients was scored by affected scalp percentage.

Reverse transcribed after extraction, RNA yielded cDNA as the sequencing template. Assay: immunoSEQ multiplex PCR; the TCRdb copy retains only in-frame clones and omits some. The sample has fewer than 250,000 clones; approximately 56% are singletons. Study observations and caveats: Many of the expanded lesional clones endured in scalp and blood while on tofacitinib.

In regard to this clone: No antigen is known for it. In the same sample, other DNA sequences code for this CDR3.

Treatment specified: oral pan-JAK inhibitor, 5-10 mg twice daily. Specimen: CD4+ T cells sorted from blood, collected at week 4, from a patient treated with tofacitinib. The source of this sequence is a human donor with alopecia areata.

This CDR3 is CASSVGTSGTYEQYF. In nucleotides, the CDR3 is TGTGCCAGCAGCGTAGGTACTAGCGGTACCTACGAGCAGTACTTC. The chain recombines TRBV9 with TRBJ2-7; TRBD2 matches 8 bases. This CDR3 has 15 amino acids. The germline V gene has CDR1 SGDLS and CDR2 YYNGEE. J lost 2 bases, V lost 0 bases, and 4 bases had no gene match.